This TCR beta chain was found in a study of Ad26.COV2.S vaccination and SARS-CoV-2 variants. Overall study: Ad26.COV2.S shots went into the muscle once or twice, 56 days apart.

Germline V gene sequence: CDR1 LGHNA, CDR2 YNFKEQ. Trimming took 1 base from V and 0 from J, leaving 3 bases between them. The CDR3 extends over 13 amino acids. Stated treatment: 19 received Ad26.COV2.S at low or high dose, single or two shots; roughly 5 received placebo; per-sample allocation not given. After the first vaccine or placebo injection, samples were drawn on day 63. Study-wide results and caveats: Vaccine recipients surpassed placebo recipients in spike-specific TCR breadth.

Comment on this clone: No antigen is known for it.

TCRdb's copy holds only in-frame clones and misses some; the assay was immunoSEQ multiplex PCR. The sample includes under 400,000 clones, about nine tenths of them seen just once. The chain uses TRBV4-2 and TRBJ1-1; D gene uncertain. The receptor's source is a person aged 18 to 65 who received the Ad26.COV2.S COVID-19 vaccine or a placebo. This specimen was peripheral blood, taken in a trial of Ad26.COV2.S vaccine versus placebo. CDR3 nucleotide sequence: TGTGCCAGCAGCCAAGTTGTGAACACTGAAGCTTTCTTT. Residues: CASSQVVNTEAFF.